This entry lists 6 T cell receptor beta chains sequenced from one sample in a study of monozygotic twins with inflammatory bowel disease. For each CDR3 protein, TCRdb gives one entry from its re-call of the 5' RACE reads, without DNA. With over 350,000 distinct CDR3 sequences in the sample, the ten largest clones hold just over 2.5%. The specimen sequenced was blood. These receptors were obtained from a human donor with ulcerative colitis or Crohn's disease, or a healthy co-twin of an affected twin (not recorded which).

V and J are TRBV7-8 and TRBJ2-3; the TCRdb D gene call, TRBD2, has no DNA to confirm it. This CDR3 is built from 16 residues. Germline loops: CDR1 SGHVS, CDR2 FQNEAQ. CDR3 sequence: CASSLIGVGSPGTQYF.

V and J are TRBV28 and TRBJ2-7. Germline V gene lookup returns CDR1 MDHEN and CDR2 SYDVKM. This CDR3 region has 14 residues. CDR3: CASSYLTGVYEQYF.

The gene calls are TRBV5-4 and TRBJ1-2. This CDR3 contains 14 residues. The germline V gene has CDR1 SGHNT and CDR2 YYREEE (reference sequence). The CDR3: CASSLVAGSDGYTF.

The chain has TRBV27 and TRBJ2-7; TCRdb calls TRBD1, which cannot be checked without DNA. The CDR3 length is 15 residues. CDR1 MNHEY and CDR2 SMNVEV come from the germline V gene (reference sequence). The CDR3 protein is CASSSTGTGGFEQYF.

V and J are TRBV10-3 and TRBJ1-5; TCRdb proposes TRBD1, but this gene call is untestable without DNA. This CDR3 has 15 residues. CDR1 and CDR2 from the germline V gene are ENHRY and SYGVKD. The CDR3 here is CAISESPGGDQPQHF.

This sequence joins TRBV11-2 and TRBJ2-7; the TCRdb call, TRBD1, lacks DNA for checking. This CDR3 is 16 amino acids long. From germline, CDR1 is SGHAT and CDR2 FQNNGV. CDR3 region: CASSLAIRSRGYEQYF.